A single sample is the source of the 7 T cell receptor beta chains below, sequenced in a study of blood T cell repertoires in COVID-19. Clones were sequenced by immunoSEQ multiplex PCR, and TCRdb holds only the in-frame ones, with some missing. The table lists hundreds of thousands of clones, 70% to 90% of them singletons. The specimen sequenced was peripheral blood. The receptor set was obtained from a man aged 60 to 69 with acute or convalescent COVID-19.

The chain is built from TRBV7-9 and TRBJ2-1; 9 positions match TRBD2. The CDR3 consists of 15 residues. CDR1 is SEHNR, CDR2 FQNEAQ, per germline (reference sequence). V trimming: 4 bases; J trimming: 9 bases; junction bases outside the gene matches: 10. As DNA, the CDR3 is TGTGCCAGCAGCTCCCTGGGCGGGGGGGCAGGTGAGCAGTTCTTC. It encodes CASSSLGGGAGEQFF.

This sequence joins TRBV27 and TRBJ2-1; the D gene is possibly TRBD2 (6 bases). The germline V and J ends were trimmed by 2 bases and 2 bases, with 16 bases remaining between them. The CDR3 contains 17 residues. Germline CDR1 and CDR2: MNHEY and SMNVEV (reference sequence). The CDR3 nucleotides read TGTGCCAGCAGTTTACGTCCCGGGACTGGGCCCTACAATGAGCAGTTCTTC. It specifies CASSLRPGTGPYNEQFF.

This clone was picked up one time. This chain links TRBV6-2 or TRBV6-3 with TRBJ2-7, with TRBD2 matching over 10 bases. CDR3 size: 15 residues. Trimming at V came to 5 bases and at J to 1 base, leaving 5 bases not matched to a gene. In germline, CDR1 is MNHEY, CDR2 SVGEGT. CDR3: CASSTKRGGSYEQYF. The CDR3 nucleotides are TGTGCCAGCAGTACAAAGCGGGGGGGATCCTACGAGCAGTACTTC.

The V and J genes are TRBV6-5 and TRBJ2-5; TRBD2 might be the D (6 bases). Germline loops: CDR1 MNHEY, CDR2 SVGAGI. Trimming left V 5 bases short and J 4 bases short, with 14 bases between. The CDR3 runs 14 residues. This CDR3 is CASSPRRGRETQYF. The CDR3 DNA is TGTGCCAGCAGTCCTCGGCGGGGCCGAGAGACCCAGTACTTC.

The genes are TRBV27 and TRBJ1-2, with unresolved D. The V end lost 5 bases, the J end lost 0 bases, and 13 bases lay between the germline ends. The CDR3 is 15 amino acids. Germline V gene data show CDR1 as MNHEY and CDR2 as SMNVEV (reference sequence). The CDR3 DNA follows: TGTGCCAGCAGTCCCTCTCGGGAAACTAACTATGGCTACACCTTC. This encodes CASSPSRETNYGYTF.

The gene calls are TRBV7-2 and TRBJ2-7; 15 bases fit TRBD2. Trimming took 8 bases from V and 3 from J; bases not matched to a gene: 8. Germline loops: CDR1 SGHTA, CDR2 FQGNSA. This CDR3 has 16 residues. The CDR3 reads CASSGTSGGPRYEQYF. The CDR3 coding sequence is TGTGCCAGCTCCGGGACTAGCGGGGGGCCCCGCTACGAGCAGTACTTC.

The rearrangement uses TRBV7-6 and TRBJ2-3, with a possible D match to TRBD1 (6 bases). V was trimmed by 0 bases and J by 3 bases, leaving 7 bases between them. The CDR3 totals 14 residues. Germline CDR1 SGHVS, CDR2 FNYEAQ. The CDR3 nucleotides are TGTGCCAGCAGCTTAGCGGGACAAACAGATACGCAGTATTTT. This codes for CASSLAGQTDTQYF.